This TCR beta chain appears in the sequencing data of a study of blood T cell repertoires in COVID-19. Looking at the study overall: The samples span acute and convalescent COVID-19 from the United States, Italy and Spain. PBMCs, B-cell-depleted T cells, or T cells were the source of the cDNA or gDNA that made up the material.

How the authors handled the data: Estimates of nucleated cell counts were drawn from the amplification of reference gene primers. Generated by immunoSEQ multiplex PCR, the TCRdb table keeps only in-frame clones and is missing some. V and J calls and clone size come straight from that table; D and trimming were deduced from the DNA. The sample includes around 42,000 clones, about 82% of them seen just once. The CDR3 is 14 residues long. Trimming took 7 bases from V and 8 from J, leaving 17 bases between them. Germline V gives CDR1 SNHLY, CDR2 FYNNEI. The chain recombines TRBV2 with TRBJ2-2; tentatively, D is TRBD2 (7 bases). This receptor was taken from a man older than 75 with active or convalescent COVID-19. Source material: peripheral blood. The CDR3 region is CASTRGGAGGELFF. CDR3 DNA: TGTGCCAGCACCCGAGGGGGGGCAGGTGGGGAGCTGTTTTTT.